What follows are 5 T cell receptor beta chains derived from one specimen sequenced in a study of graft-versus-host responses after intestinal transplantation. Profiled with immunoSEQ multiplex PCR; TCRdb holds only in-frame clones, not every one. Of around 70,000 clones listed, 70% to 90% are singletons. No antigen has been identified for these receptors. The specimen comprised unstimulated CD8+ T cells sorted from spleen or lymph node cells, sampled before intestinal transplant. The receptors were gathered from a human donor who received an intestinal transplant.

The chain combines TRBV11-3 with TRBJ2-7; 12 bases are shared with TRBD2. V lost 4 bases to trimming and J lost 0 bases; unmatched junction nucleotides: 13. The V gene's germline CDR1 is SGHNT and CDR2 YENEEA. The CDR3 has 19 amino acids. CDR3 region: CASSSSETSGSLISYEQYF. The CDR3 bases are TGTGCCAGCAGCTCATCCGAGACTAGCGGGAGTCTTATCTCCTACGAGCAGTACTTC.

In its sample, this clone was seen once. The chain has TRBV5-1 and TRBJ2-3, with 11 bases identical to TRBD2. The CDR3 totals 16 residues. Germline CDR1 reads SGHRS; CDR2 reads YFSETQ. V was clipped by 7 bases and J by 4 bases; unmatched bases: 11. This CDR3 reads CASARPVAGGPDTQYF. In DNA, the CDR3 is TGCGCCAGCGCGCGTCCGGTAGCGGGGGGGCCAGATACGCAGTATTTT.

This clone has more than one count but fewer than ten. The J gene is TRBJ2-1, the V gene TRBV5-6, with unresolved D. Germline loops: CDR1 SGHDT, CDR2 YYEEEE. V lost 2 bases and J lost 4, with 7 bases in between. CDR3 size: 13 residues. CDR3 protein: CASSFMSYNEQFF. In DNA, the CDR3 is TGTGCCAGCAGCTTTATGTCTTACAATGAGCAGTTCTTC.

The chain's CDR3 is CASSQPGGGEEETQYF. The DNA for the CDR3 is TGCGCCAGCAGCCAACCTGGCGGGGGGGAGGAAGAGACCCAGTACTTC. The gene calls are TRBV4-1 and TRBJ2-5; 9 positions match TRBD2. Trimming at V came to 2 bases and at J to 3 bases, leaving 7 bases not matched to a gene. Looked up from germline, CDR1 is MGHRA and CDR2 is YSYEKL. CDR3 length: 16 amino acids.

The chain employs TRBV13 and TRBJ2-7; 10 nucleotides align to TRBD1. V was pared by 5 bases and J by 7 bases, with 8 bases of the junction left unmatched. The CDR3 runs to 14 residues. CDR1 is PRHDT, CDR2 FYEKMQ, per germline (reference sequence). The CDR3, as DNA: TGTGCCAGCAGCGTCGGACAGGGGGATGAGGAGCAGTACTTC. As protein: CASSVGQGDEEQYF.